This TCR beta chain was retrieved from a study of cytomegalovirus exposure and HLA in healthy donors. Study-wide findings and caveats: Testing in vitro showed a few CMV-associated chains specific for CMV antigens. Published work reported that the classifier diagnosed cytomegalovirus status with high specificity and sensitivity. When analyzed later, a missense DCLRE1C variant was found to be linked to TCR beta V- and J-gene trimming.

V was clipped by 6 bases and J by 3 bases; unmatched bases: 3. The CDR3 is 13 residues long. Germline loops: CDR1 MGHRA, CDR2 YSYEKL. About this clone: Its antigen is still unknown.

The PCR employed 60 Vbeta primers together with 13 Jbeta primers. TCRdb keeps only in-frame clones here, not all; method: immunoSEQ multiplex PCR. The sample shows roughly 130,000 clones, roughly 66% of them seen only once. This clonotype was sampled from a woman aged 60-75 years in good health and CMV-seronegative. Sequenced input: PBMCs. This chain links TRBV4-1 with TRBJ2-5, with TRBD1 matching 8 bases. This CDR3 reads CASSLQGEETQYF. DNA of the CDR3: TGCGCCAGCAGTTTACAGGGGGAAGAGACCCAGTACTTC.